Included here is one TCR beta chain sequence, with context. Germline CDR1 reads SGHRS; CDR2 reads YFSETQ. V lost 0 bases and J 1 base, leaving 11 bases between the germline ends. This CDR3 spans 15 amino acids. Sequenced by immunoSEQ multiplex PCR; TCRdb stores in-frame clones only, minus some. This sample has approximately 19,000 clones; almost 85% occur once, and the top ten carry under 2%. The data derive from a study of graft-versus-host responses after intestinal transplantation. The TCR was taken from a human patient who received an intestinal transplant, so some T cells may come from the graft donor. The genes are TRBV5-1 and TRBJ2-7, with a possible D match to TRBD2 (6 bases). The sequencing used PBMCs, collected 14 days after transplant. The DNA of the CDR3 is TGCGCCAGCAGCTTGGCTACGGGGGTTTCCTACGAGCAGTACTTC. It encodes CASSLATGVSYEQYF.